This entry is about one T cell receptor beta chain. The antigen remains undetermined. The data were obtained in a study of T cells in localized non-small cell lung cancer. Points from the study as a whole: Measurement of T cell clonality placed uninvolved adjacent lung highest, above the level in tumor.

Measured with immunoSEQ multiplex PCR; TCRdb has only the in-frame clones, and not every one. The sample lists more than 1,000 clones, 35% to 50% occurring once. The sequences come from lung tumor tissue, collected before any cancer treatment. This receptor was taken from a woman aged 35 to 70 with stage I lung adenocarcinoma.

The CDR3 sequence is CASSQETVGNTIYF. In DNA form, the CDR3 reads TGCGCCAGCAGCCAAGAGACAGTTGGAAACACCATATATTTT. The chain employs TRBV1 and TRBJ1-3; the DNA was not compared with TRBD1, the D call given in the table. TRBV1 is reported as a pseudogene. The CDR3 sequence is 14 residues long.